This TCR beta chain came from a study of Graves' ophthalmopathy and Graves' hyperthyroidism. The study, taken as a whole, reports: A model of 13 signatures distinguished ophthalmopathy from stable hyperthyroidism at around 90% sensitivity and roughly 81% specificity.

No donor had other autoimmune disease, uncontrolled infection, pregnancy or lactation. PBMCs came from less than 12 ml of fresh peripheral blood. On this clonotype itself: Its antigen is as yet unknown.

Germline CDR1 MGHRA, CDR2 YSYEKL. V gave up 3 bases and J gave up 4 bases, with 12 bases separating them. CDR3 length: 14 residues. Amplification from RNA transcripts yielded the TCR beta CDR3 regions. RT-PCR in the first round used HTBI primers; a second-round multiplex PCR followed. TCRdb reprocessed the multiplex PCR reads with MiXCR, giving one entry per CDR3 protein. The sample lists over 650,000 distinct CDR3 sequences; about two fifths were seen once. The specimen sequenced was peripheral blood. This sequence joins TRBV4-1 and TRBJ1-2, with D possibly being TRBD1 (6 bases). This TCR came from an adult man with Graves' ophthalmopathy. CDR3 DNA: TGCGCCAGCAGCCAGCTAGGGGGAAGCTATGGCTACACCTTC. It yields the protein CASSQLGGSYGYTF.